The clone carrying this TCR beta chain came up many times. V gave up 5 bases and J gave up 0 bases, with 17 bases separating them. Germline assignment: CDR1 DFQATT and CDR2 SNEGSKA (reference sequence). CDR3 length: 16 amino acids. Building the TCR beta libraries relied on iRepertoire HTBI primers, and CDR3 regions underwent Arm-PCR. TCRdb analysed the multiplex PCR reads with MiXCR anew, one entry per CDR3 protein. The repertoire includes roughly 500,000 distinct CDR3 sequences, around a fifth of them detected once, and roughly 14% sits in the top ten. This sample is part of a study of regulatory T cells in long-lasting Graves disease. Sample time point: persistent/refractory GD, antithyroid drugs over 5 years with positive TRAb. PBMCs provided the RNA from which the TCR library was made.

The clonotype was recovered from a female donor with Graves disease. The gene calls are TRBV20-1 and TRBJ1-5; no clear D. The sample in question was peripheral blood mononuclear cells (PBMCs), obtained when the disease was refractory, from a patient treated with antithyroid drugs. The CDR3 region has the DNA TGCAGTGCTGGTACCGGGAGTACCTATAGCAATCAGCCCCAGCATTTT. Amino acid sequence: CSAGTGSTYSNQPQHF.